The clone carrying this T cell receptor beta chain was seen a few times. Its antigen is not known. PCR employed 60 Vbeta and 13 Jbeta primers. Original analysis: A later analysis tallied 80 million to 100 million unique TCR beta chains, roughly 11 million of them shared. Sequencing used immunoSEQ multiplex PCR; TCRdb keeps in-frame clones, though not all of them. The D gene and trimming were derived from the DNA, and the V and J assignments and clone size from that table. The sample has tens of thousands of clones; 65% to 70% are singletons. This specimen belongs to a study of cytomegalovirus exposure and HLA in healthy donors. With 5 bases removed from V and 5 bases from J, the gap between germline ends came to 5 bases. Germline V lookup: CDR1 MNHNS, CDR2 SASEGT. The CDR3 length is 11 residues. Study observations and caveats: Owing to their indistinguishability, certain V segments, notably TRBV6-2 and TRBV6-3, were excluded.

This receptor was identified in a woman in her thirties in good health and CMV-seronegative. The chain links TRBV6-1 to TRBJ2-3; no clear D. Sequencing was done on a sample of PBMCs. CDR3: CASSRGDTQYF. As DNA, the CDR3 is TGTGCCAGCAGTAGAGGAGATACGCAGTATTTT.